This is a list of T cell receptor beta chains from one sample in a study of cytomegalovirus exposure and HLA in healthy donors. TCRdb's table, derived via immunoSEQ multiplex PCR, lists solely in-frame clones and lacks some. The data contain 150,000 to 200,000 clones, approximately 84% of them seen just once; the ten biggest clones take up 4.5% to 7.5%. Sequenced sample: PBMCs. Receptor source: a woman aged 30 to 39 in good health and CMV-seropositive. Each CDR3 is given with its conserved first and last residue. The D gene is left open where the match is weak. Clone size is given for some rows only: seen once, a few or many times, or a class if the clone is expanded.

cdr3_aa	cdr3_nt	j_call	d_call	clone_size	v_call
CASMGRRVTEAFF	TGTGCCAGCATGGGGAGGAGGGTCACTGAAGCTTTCTTT	TRBJ1-1	-	-	TRBV6-1
CATSREGGLEEKLFF	TGTGCCACCAGCAGAGAGGGGGGACTTGAAGAAAAACTGTTTTTT	TRBJ1-4	-	-	TRBV15
CASSQEADRGFGDTQYF	TGCGCCAGCAGCCAAGAGGCAGATAGGGGATTCGGAGATACGCAGTATTTT	TRBJ2-3	-	-	TRBV4-3
CASTFQGMNTEAFF	TGTGCCAGCACCTTCCAGGGGATGAACACTGAAGCTTTCTTT	TRBJ1-1	-	-	TRBV6-1
CASSPLRNTEAFF	TGTGCCAGCTCGCCTTTGAGGAACACTGAAGCTTTCTTT	TRBJ1-1	-	-	TRBV18
CASSPGPGKGDLEQYF	TGTGCCAGCAGCCCCGGACCTGGGAAGGGGGATCTCGAGCAGTACTTC	TRBJ2-7	-	few	TRBV7-6
CASSSRQGYNSPLHF	TGTGCCAGCTCATCGAGACAGGGGTATAATTCACCCCTCCACTTT	TRBJ1-6	TRBD1	-	TRBV28
CASRDWGQGHSPLHF	TGTGCCAGCAGGGATTGGGGACAGGGGCATTCACCCCTCCACTTT	TRBJ1-6	TRBD1	-	TRBV2
CASSLEGQSSYEQYF	TGTGCCAGCAGCTTAGAGGGACAAAGTTCCTACGAGCAGTACTTC	TRBJ2-7	-	-	TRBV7-9
CASSWDSLTNTEAFF	TGCGCCAGCAGCTGGGACAGTCTTACGAACACTGAAGCTTTCTTT	TRBJ1-1	TRBD1	-	TRBV5-1
CASKPGRGSYNEQFF	TGTGCCAGCAAACCCGGCCGGGGGTCCTACAATGAGCAGTTCTTC	TRBJ2-1	-	-	TRBV2
CASGQLRSRPQHF	TGTGCCAGCGGACAGCTAAGATCAAGGCCCCAGCATTTT	TRBJ1-5	-	-	TRBV6-6
CATSREDRGGEKLFF	TGTGCCACCAGCAGAGAGGACAGGGGAGGTGAAAAACTGTTTTTT	TRBJ1-4	TRBD1	-	TRBV15
CASSWAPGQSTDTQYF	TGTGCCAGCAGCTGGGCCCCGGGACAGAGCACAGATACGCAGTATTTT	TRBJ2-3	TRBD1	-	TRBV5-4
CASSPRQSGNTIYF	TGTGCCAGCTCACCTCGACAGTCGGGAAACACCATATATTTT	TRBJ1-3	-	-	TRBV18
CASSQEYGGNQPQHF	TGCGCCAGCAGCCAAGAGTACGGGGGCAATCAGCCCCAGCATTTT	TRBJ1-5	-	-	TRBV4-3
CASSPGLDLETQYF	TGTGCCAGCAGTCCGGGACTAGATTTAGAGACCCAGTACTTC	TRBJ2-5	TRBD2	-	TRBV28
CASSPQKGAYEQYF	TGTGCCAGCTCACCACAAAAGGGGGCCTACGAGCAGTACTTC	TRBJ2-7	-	-	TRBV18
CSHGTSGTDTQYF	TGCAGCCATGGGACTAGCGGCACAGATACGCAGTATTTT	TRBJ2-3	TRBD2	-	TRBV29-1
CASSDRLAGVDEQFF	TGTGCCAGCAGTGATAGACTAGCGGGAGTAGATGAGCAGTTCTTC	TRBJ2-1	TRBD2	-	TRBV2
CASSSRGLGQETQYF	TGTGCCAGCAGTTCTCGGGGACTAGGTCAAGAGACCCAGTACTTC	TRBJ2-5	TRBD2	-	TRBV5-6
CASSPFGGGAQGANVLTF	TGTGCCAGTAGTCCCTTTGGAGGGGGCGCGCAGGGGGCCAACGTCCTGACTTTC	TRBJ2-6	-	-	TRBV19
CASSLGSGRPYNEQFF	TGTGCCAGCAGTTTGGGAAGCGGGAGGCCCTACAATGAGCAGTTCTTC	TRBJ2-1	TRBD2	few	TRBV27